This T cell receptor (beta chain) derives from a study of T cells in Graves' hyperthyroidism and ophthalmopathy. Study-wide points: Most thyroid clonotypes that were expanded above 0.001 also turned up in blood.

Turning to this clonotype: Its antigen is not known.

The investigators amplified TCR beta CDR3 regions from RNA transcripts. First-round RT-PCR targeting the TCR CDR3 was performed with the HTBI primer set. MiXCR, run by TCRdb on the multiplex PCR reads, gives a single entry per CDR3 protein. The sample records 650,000 to 750,000 distinct CDR3 sequences, 13% to 15% being singletons. The germline CDR1 and CDR2 sequences are LNHDA and SQIVND (reference sequence). The CDR3 loop spans 17 amino acids. With 4 bases clipped from V and 1 base from J, the junction kept 8 bases outside the gene matches. Graves' hyperthyroidism was deemed stable given no ophthalmopathy progression within 18 months. Clinical symptoms, serum thyroxine, TRAb, thyroid ultrasound and orbital computed tomography established diagnosis.

The TCR was taken from a woman between 18 and 29 years old with Graves' hyperthyroidism. This sequence joins TRBV19 and TRBJ2-4, with 9 nucleotides matching TRBD1. Sequencing was performed on blood. This CDR3 is CASSSTPGQGAKNIQYF. CDR3 coding DNA: TGTGCCAGTAGTAGTACTCCGGGACAGGGTGCCAAAAACATTCAGTACTTC.